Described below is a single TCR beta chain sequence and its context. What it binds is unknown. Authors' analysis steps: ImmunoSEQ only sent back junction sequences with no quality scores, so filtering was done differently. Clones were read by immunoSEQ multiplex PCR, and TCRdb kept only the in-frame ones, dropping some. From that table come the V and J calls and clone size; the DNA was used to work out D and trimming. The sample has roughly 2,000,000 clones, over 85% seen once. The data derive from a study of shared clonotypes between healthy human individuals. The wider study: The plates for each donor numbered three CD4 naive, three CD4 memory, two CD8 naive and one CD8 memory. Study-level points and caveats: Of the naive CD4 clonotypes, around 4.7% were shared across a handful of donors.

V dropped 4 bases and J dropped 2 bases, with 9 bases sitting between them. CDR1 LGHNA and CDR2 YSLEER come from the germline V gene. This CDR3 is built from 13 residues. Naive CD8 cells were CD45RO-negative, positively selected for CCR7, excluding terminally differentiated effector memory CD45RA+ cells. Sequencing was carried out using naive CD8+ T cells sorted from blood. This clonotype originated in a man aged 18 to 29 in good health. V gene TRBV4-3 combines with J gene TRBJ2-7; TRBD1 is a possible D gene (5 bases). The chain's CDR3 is CASSPTVAYEQYF. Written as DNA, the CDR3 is TGCGCCAGCAGCCCGACAGTAGCCTACGAGCAGTACTTC.